The clone carrying this TCR beta chain showed up many times. Its cognate antigen is unknown. In making TCR beta libraries, quantitative 5'-RACE with molecular barcodes was used. TCRdb reprocessed the 5' RACE reads with MiXCR, giving one entry per CDR3 protein. The data hold around 250,000 distinct CDR3 sequences, with around 10% observed a single time. The CDR3 is 14 amino acids. Germline-derived CDR1 and CDR2 are DFQATT and SNEGSKA (reference sequence). Trimming left V 6 bases short and J 5 bases short, with 20 bases between. The data were obtained in a study of CD8 T cells in ankylosing spondylitis. The study's findings and limits: Significantly higher representation of disease-linked clones was reported for matched ankylosing spondylitis synovial fluid. Peripheral blood held disease-linked clones only at relatively low frequency, and these were CD8+.

The sample comprised blood, either unsorted or a sorted T cell fraction (not recorded which). The receptor's source is a male donor with ankylosing spondylitis or in good health (not recorded which). The chain carries TRBV20-1 and TRBJ2-7; D not resolved. CDR3 loop: CSAWGLGPPDEQYF. The CDR3 DNA is TGCAGTGCCTGGGGTTTAGGGCCCCCTGACGAGCAGTACTTC.